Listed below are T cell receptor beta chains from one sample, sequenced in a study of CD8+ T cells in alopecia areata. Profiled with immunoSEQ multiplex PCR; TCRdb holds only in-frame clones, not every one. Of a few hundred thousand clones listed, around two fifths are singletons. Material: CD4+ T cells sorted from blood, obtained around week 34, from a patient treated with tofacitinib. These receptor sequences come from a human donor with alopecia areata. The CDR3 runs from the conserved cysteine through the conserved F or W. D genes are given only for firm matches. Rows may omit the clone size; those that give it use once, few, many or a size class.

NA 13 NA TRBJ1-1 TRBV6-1 CASGDTMNTEAFF TGTGCCAGCGGGGACACGATGAACACTGAAGCTTTCTTT
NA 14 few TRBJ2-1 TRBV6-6 CASSYTGSHNEQFF TGTGCCAGCAGTTATACAGGGTCCCACAATGAGCAGTTCTTC
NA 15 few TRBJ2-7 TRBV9 CASSARQASSYEQYF TGTGCCAGCAGCGCCCGACAGGCGTCCTCCTACGAGCAGTACTTC
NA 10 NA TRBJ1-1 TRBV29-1 CSVRDRAAFF TGCAGCGTTCGGGATCGGGCTGCTTTCTTT
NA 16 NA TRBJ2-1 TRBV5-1 CASSLALRSYSNEQFF TGCGCCAGCAGCTTGGCGCTAAGGTCTTATTCTAATGAGCAGTTCTTC
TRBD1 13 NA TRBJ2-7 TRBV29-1 CSVGRTGSHEQYF TGCAGCGTTGGTCGGACAGGGAGCCACGAGCAGTACTTC
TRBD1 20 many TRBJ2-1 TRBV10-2 CASSELAGQVQSDSYNEQFF TGCGCCAGCAGCGAGCTCGCGGGACAGGTACAATCAGACTCCTACAATGAGCAGTTCTTC
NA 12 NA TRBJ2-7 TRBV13 CASSPDRYEQYF TGTGCCAGCAGCCCCGATCGGTACGAGCAGTACTTC
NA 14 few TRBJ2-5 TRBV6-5 CASSYSSAGRSQYF TGTGCCAGCAGTTACTCGAGTGCAGGGAGAAGCCAGTACTTC
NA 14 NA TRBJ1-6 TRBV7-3 CASSLQGLGSPLHF TGTGCCAGCAGCTTGCAGGGGCTGGGTTCACCCCTCCACTTT
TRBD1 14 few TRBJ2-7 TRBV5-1 CASSPTGTDYEQYF TGCGCCAGCAGCCCTACCGGGACAGACTACGAGCAGTACTTC
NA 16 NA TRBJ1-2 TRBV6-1 CASSEHVLGLNYGYTF TGTGCCAGCAGTGAACACGTTTTAGGTTTGAACTATGGCTACACCTTC
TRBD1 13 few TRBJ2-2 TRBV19 CATQGRGRWELFF TGTGCCACCCAAGGCAGGGGGCGCTGGGAGCTGTTTTTT
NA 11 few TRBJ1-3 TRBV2 CASHMGKGIYF TGTGCCAGCCATATGGGAAAAGGCATATATTTT
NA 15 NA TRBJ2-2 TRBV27 CASSPRAPTSGELFF TGTGCCAGCAGTCCCCGGGCCCCTACATCCGGGGAGCTGTTTTTT
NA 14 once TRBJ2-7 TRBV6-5 CASRAGSTRYEQYF TGTGCCAGTCGAGCTGGATCGACCCGCTACGAGCAGTACTTC
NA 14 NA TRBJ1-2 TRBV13 CASSLDSSNYGYTF TGTGCCAGCAGCCTGGACAGCTCCAACTATGGCTACACCTTC
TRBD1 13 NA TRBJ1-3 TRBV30 CACRQGAGNTIYF TGTGCCTGCAGACAGGGTGCGGGAAACACCATATATTTT
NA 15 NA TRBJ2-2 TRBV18 CASSPRRRNTGELFF TGTGCCAGCTCACCCCGTCGCCGTAACACCGGGGAGCTGTTTTTT
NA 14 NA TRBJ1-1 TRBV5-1 CASAIDFVNTEAFF TGCGCCAGCGCAATCGATTTTGTGAACACTGAAGCTTTCTTT
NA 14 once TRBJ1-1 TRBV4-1 CASSQGSGRTEAFF TGCGCCAGCAGCCAAGGATCAGGGCGAACTGAAGCTTTCTTT
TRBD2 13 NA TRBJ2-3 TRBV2 CASKSGGTDTQYF TGTGCCAGCAAGAGCGGGGGCACAGATACGCAGTATTTT
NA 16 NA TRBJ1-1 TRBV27 CASSLFGNLGDTEAFF TGTGCCAGCAGTTTATTTGGGAACCTCGGGGACACTGAAGCTTTCTTT
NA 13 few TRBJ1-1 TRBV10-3 CAISDRGNTEAFF TGTGCCATCAGTGACAGGGGGAACACTGAAGCTTTCTTT
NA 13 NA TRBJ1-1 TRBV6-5 CASSLGKWTEAFF TGTGCCAGCAGCCTCGGCAAGTGGACTGAAGCTTTCTTT
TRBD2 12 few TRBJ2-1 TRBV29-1 CSVDREVDEQFF TGCAGCGTTGACCGGGAGGTAGATGAGCAGTTCTTC
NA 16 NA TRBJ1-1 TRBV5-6 CASRPSGRNIGTEAFF TGTGCCAGCAGACCGTCAGGACGGAACATAGGCACTGAAGCTTTCTTT
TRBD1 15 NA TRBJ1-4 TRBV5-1 CASSFGGTGGEKLFF TGCGCCAGCAGCTTCGGAGGGACAGGGGGTGAAAAACTGTTTTTT
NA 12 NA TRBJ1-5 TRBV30 CASTGSGQPQHF TGTGCCTCCACAGGGTCGGGGCAGCCCCAGCATTTT
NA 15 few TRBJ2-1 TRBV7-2 CASSFEGGSYNEQFF TGTGCCAGCAGCTTCGAGGGGGGGTCCTACAATGAGCAGTTCTTC
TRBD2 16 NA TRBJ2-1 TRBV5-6 CASSLAWASGNDEQFF TGTGCCAGCAGCTTGGCCTGGGCTAGCGGGAACGATGAGCAGTTCTTC
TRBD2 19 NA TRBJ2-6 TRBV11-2 CASSLATSGIVSGANVLTF TGTGCCAGCAGCTTAGCGACTAGCGGGATTGTTTCTGGGGCCAACGTCCTGACTTTC
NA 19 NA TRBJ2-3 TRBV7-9 CASSPRRSFKGRGTDTQYF TGTGCCAGCAGCCCGCGGCGGTCTTTCAAGGGTAGAGGCACAGATACGCAGTATTTT
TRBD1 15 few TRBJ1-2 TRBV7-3 CASSPPGQTNYGYTF TGTGCCAGCAGCCCCCCGGGACAGACTAACTATGGCTACACCTTC
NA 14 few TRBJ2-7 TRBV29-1 CSVRQRVASYEQYF TGCAGCGTCAGACAGCGGGTGGCCTCCTACGAGCAGTACTTC
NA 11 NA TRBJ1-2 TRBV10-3 CAILANYGYTF TGTGCCATCTTGGCTAACTATGGCTACACCTTC
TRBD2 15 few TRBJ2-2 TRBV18 CASSPGLAGDGELFF TGTGCCAGCTCACCAGGACTAGCGGGGGACGGGGAGCTGTTTTTT
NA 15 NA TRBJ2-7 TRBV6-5 CASSYSRDIGYEQYF TGTGCCAGCAGTTACTCGAGAGACATTGGCTACGAGCAGTACTTC
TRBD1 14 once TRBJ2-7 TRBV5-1 CASSLETGGYEQYF TGCGCCAGCAGCTTGGAGACAGGGGGCTACGAGCAGTACTTC
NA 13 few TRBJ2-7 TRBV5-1 CASRRDMIYEQYF TGCGCCAGCAGGAGGGACATGATATACGAGCAGTACTTC
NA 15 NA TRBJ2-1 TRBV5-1 CASSLESSSHNEQFF TGCGCCAGCAGCTTGGAGTCTAGCTCGCACAATGAGCAGTTCTTC